The 19 T cell receptor beta chains reported below all come from one sample, sequenced in a study of response to subunit inactivated influenza vaccine. TCRdb itself ran the RT-PCR reads through MiXCR, one entry per CDR3 protein. The data show about 520,000 distinct CDR3 sequences, around 25% seen once. The sequencing here drew on CD4+ T cells sorted from PBMCs, taken roughly 5 days after vaccination. The receptor source for this set is a man aged 50 to 59 who received an inactivated influenza vaccine.

This clonotype has only one observation. The chain joins TRBV6-1 to TRBJ2-1; no reliable D call. V lost 8 bases, J lost 4 bases, and 6 bases lay in between. The CDR3 consists of 11 residues. CDR1 MNHNS and CDR2 SASEGT come from the germline V gene. The CDR3 DNA reads as TGTGCCAGCGGGATATACAATGAGCAGTTCTTC. Its protein is CASGIYNEQFF.

The chain employs TRBV20-1 and TRBJ2-5; 8 bases agree with TRBD2. This CDR3 region has 15 residues. V gave up 0 bases and J gave up 2 bases; unmatched junction bases: 5. Germline CDR1 reads DFQATT; CDR2 reads SNEGSKA (reference sequence). The CDR3 protein is CSAREPSGGQETQYF. DNA for the CDR3: TGCAGTGCTAGAGAACCCAGCGGGGGACAAGAGACCCAGTACTTC.

This clonotype was seen repeatedly, ten times or more. The chain's CDR3 is CASTRTENTEAFF. CDR3 in DNA: TGTGCCAGCACTCGGACAGAGAACACTGAAGCTTTCTTT. This rearrangement joins TRBV6-6 to TRBJ1-1, with a possible D match to TRBD1 (6 bases). Trimming removed 7 bases from V and 1 base from J, with 10 bases in between. The CDR3 is made up of 13 amino acids. CDR1 is MNHNY, CDR2 SVGAGI, per germline (reference sequence).

The chain is built from TRBV4-1 and TRBJ2-1; a weak D match, TRBD2 (6 bases). With 6 bases removed from V and 0 bases from J, the gap between germline ends came to 12 bases. The CDR3 totals 15 residues. From germline, CDR1 is MGHRA and CDR2 YSYEKL. The CDR3 loop is CASSRAGSSYNEQFF. CDR3 DNA: TGCGCCAGCAGTCGGGCGGGGAGCTCCTACAATGAGCAGTTCTTC.

This clonotype was observed a few times. The V gene is TRBV7-2, the J gene TRBJ2-3, with 11 bases identical to TRBD1. The CDR3 is 16 residues long. V shed 5 bases, J shed 0 bases, and the junction held 4 bases outside the gene matches. Germline CDR1 and CDR2: SGHTA and FQGNSA. The CDR3 DNA is TGTGCCAGCAGCGCGGGGGACAGGGGGAGCACAGATACGCAGTATTTT. Protein: CASSAGDRGSTDTQYF.

V and J are TRBV12-3 or TRBV12-4 and TRBJ2-5, with D tentatively TRBD2 (5 bases). The CDR3 loop spans 14 amino acids. Trimming took off 6 bases at V and 4 bases at J, with 15 bases between the two ends. CDR3 in DNA: TGTGCCAGCAGCCAACAGCGGAGCCGAGAGACCCAGTACTTC. Translated: CASSQQRSRETQYF.

J is TRBJ2-5 and V is TRBV29-1; 8 bases are a match to TRBD1. This CDR3 is 15 amino acids long. Germline V gives CDR1 SQVTM, CDR2 ANQGSEA. V trimming: 7 bases; J trimming: 2 bases; junction bases outside the gene matches: 12. The CDR3 is CSARTGLELQETQYF. For the CDR3, the DNA is TGCAGCGCCAGGACAGGGCTCGAGCTACAAGAGACCCAGTACTTC.

The chain links TRBV6-5 to TRBJ2-5, with TRBD2 matching over 7 bases. Germline CDR1 reads MNHEY; CDR2 reads SVGAGI. The CDR3 has 14 amino acids. The V and J ends lost 1 base and 3 bases, in that order; junction bases with no gene match: 2. The CDR3 loop is CASSYLRGKETQYF. The CDR3 DNA reads as TGTGCCAGCAGTTACTTGCGGGGGAAAGAGACCCAGTACTTC.

This clonotype was seen a handful of times. The chain uses TRBV20-1 and TRBJ2-1; no clear D gene. V dropped 3 bases and J dropped 7 bases, with 10 bases sitting between them. The V gene's germline CDR1 is DFQATT and CDR2 SNEGSKA (reference sequence). The CDR3 spans 12 residues. Written as DNA, the CDR3 is TGCAGTGCTAGGGAGCTCAGGAATGAGCAGTTCTTC. This gives the protein CSARELRNEQFF.

The rearrangement joins TRBV29-1 to TRBJ1-1; D not resolved. Germline-derived CDR1 and CDR2 are SQVTM and ANQGSEA. Trimming left V 6 bases short and J 5 bases short, with 7 bases between. CDR3 length: 10 residues. CDR3 loop: CSVGFTEAFF. CDR3 nucleotide sequence: TGCAGCGTAGGATTTACTGAAGCTTTCTTT.

In its sample, this clonotype was seen a few times. The genes are TRBV5-1 and TRBJ2-7; 11 bases are a match to TRBD2. The V segment lost 1 base and the J segment 7 bases; nucleotides outside the gene matches: 1. CDR1 and CDR2 from the germline V gene are SGHRS and YFSETQ. There are 13 residues in the CDR3. The CDR3 sequence: CASSLWTSGEQYF. CDR3 DNA: TGCGCCAGCAGCTTGTGGACTAGCGGGGAGCAGTACTTC.

This clonotype was counted ten times or more. The V call is TRBV5-1, the J call TRBJ1-4; D is unclear. Germline CDR1 SGHRS, CDR2 YFSETQ. The CDR3 covers 14 residues. Trimming removed 4 bases from V and 0 bases from J, with 7 bases in between. As DNA, the CDR3 is TGCGCCAGCAGCACCGGGGCAACTAATGAAAAACTGTTTTTT. Residues: CASSTGATNEKLFF.

The chain combines TRBV20-1 with TRBJ2-3; 9 bases map to TRBD1. Germline lookup yields CDR1 DFQATT and CDR2 SNEGSKA (reference sequence). V shed 6 bases and J 4 bases; nucleotides not matched to a gene: 14. The CDR3 runs to 16 residues. The CDR3 is CSAVLRRTGVADTQYF. CDR3 nucleotides: TGCAGTGCCGTCCTCCGGAGGACAGGGGTCGCAGATACGCAGTATTTT.

This clonotype was observed many times. The genes are TRBV7-2 and TRBJ1-2; no firm D call. V lost 5 bases, J lost 5 bases, and 9 bases lay in between. The CDR3 has 12 amino acids. Per the germline V gene, CDR1 is SGHTA and CDR2 is FQGNSA. The chain's CDR3 is CASSLRLYGYTF. The CDR3 DNA is TGTGCCAGCAGCCTAAGGTTGTATGGCTACACCTTC.

V gene TRBV15 combines with J gene TRBJ1-4, with a possible D match to TRBD1 (6 bases). The CDR3 length is 14 residues. V was clipped by 4 bases and J by 3 bases, with 9 bases between them. CDR1 is LNHNV, CDR2 YYDKDF, per germline (reference sequence). Written as DNA, the CDR3 is TGTGCCACCAGCAAACAGGGATCTAATGAAAAACTGTTTTTT. This codes for CATSKQGSNEKLFF.

This clonotype was counted only a few times. This chain joins TRBV6-1 and TRBJ1-1, with D possibly being TRBD1 (5 bases). The germline V and J ends were trimmed by 7 bases and 6 bases, with 18 bases remaining between them. CDR1 is MNHNS, CDR2 SASEGT, per germline. This CDR3 is 14 amino acids long. CDR3 loop: CASINSGGAAEAFF. In DNA form, the CDR3 reads TGTGCCAGCATCAACTCCGGGGGTGCCGCTGAAGCTTTCTTT.

This clonotype is a singleton in its sample. V and J are TRBV29-1 and TRBJ1-4; tentative D call: TRBD1 (5 bases). V was pared by 5 bases and J by 0 bases, with 10 bases between. The CDR3 consists of 14 residues. The germline V gene encodes CDR1 SQVTM and CDR2 ANQGSEA. CDR3 nucleotides: TGCAGCGTTCTAGGGGATGCAACTAATGAAAAACTGTTTTTT. Translating gives CSVLGDATNEKLFF.

This clonotype was counted between two and nine times. This CDR3 is CASSSLQGSSYNEQFF. CDR3 bases: TGCGCCAGCAGCTCGTTACAGGGGAGCTCCTACAATGAGCAGTTCTTC. This chain uses TRBV5-1 with TRBJ2-1; the match to TRBD1 covers 7 bases. Unmatched junction bases numbered 6, after V lost 3 bases and J lost 0 bases. The CDR3 totals 16 residues. Germline V gene lookup returns CDR1 SGHRS and CDR2 YFSETQ.

This chain uses TRBV30 with TRBJ1-3; the D gene is possibly TRBD1 (6 bases). Germline CDR1 reads GTSNPN; CDR2 reads SVGIG (reference sequence). Trimming cost V 2 bases and J 4 bases, with 12 bases left between them. CDR3 length: 14 residues. In DNA, the CDR3 is TGTGCCTGGAGTCGAGGGGGAGCAGGAAACACCATATATTTT. It encodes CAWSRGGAGNTIYF.